This T cell receptor beta chain was recovered during a study of T cells in Graves' hyperthyroidism and ophthalmopathy. Points from the study as a whole: Most thyroid clonotypes that were expanded above 0.001 also turned up in blood.

An absence of ophthalmopathy progression within 18 months meant stable Graves' hyperthyroidism. Those patients with uncontrolled infection, other autoimmune disease, pregnancy or lactation were excluded. Regions amplified from RNA transcripts were the TCR beta CDR3 regions. TCR CDR3 regions were first amplified by RT-PCR with HTBI primers. One entry per CDR3 protein, called by TCRdb with MiXCR from the multiplex PCR reads. Of approximately 560,000 distinct CDR3 sequences listed, 15% to 18% are singletons. This clonotype was detected ten times or more. Its target is not known. The V segment lost 5 bases and the J segment 4 bases; nucleotides outside the gene matches: 12. Per germline, CDR1 MNHNS and CDR2 SASEGT. The CDR3 is made up of 17 amino acids.

The sequenced sample was blood. This TCR was recovered from a woman younger than 45 with Graves' hyperthyroidism. The rearrangement uses TRBV6-1 and TRBJ2-1; 9 bases are shared with TRBD2. The DNA of the CDR3 is TGTGCCAGCAGTTACCGGTCGGTAGCGGGAGTATACAATGAGCAGTTCTTC. Encoded protein: CASSYRSVAGVYNEQFF.